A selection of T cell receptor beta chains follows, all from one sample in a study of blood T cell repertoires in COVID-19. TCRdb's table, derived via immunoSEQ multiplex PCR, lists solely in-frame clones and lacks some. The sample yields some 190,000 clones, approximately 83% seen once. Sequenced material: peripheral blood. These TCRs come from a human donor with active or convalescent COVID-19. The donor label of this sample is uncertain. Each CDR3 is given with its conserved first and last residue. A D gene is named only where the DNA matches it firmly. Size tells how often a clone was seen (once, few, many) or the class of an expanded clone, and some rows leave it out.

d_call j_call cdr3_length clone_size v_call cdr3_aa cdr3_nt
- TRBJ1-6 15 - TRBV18 CASSPFTSNNSPLHF TGTGCCAGCTCACCCTTTACCAGTAATAATTCACCCCTCCACTTT
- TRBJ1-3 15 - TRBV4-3 CASSLMQGSGNTIYF TGCGCCAGCAGCCTCATGCAGGGTTCTGGAAACACCATATATTTT
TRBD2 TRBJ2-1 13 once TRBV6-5 CASSSGRSGEQFF TGTGCCAGTTCGAGCGGGAGGTCGGGTGAGCAGTTCTTC
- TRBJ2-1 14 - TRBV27 CASSHSLAYNEQFF TGTGCCAGCAGCCACAGTCTAGCGTACAATGAGCAGTTCTTC
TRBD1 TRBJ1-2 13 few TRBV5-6 CASRTGASYGYTF TGTGCCAGCAGGACAGGGGCCAGCTATGGCTACACCTTC
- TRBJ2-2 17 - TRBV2 CASSEGWLSSNTGELFF TGTGCCAGCAGTGAAGGGTGGTTGAGCTCGAACACCGGGGAGCTGTTTTTT
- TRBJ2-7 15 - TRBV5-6 CASSPRGVRPYEQYF TGTGCCAGCAGCCCCCGCGGGGTAAGACCCTACGAGCAGTACTTC
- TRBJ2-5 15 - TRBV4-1 CASSQGLRQQETQYF TGCGCCAGCAGCCAAGGTCTCCGACAACAAGAGACCCAGTACTTC
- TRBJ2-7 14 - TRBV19 CASQRQDGSYEQYF TGTGCCAGCCAAAGACAGGATGGGTCCTACGAGCAGTACTTC
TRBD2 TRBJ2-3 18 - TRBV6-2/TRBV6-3 CASSSRLAGGPSTDTQYF TGTGCCAGCAGTTCCAGACTAGCGGGGGGTCCTAGCACAGATACGCAGTATTTT
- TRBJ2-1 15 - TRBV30 CAWSEAPGSYNEQFF TGTGCCTGGAGTGAGGCCCCTGGGAGCTACAATGAGCAGTTCTTC
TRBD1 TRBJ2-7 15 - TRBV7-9 CASSLGTGLTYEQYF TGTGCCAGCAGCTTAGGGACAGGACTCACCTACGAGCAGTACTTC
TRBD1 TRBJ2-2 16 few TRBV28 CASSRQGAANTGELFF TGTGCCAGCAGTCGACAGGGGGCTGCGAACACCGGGGAGCTGTTTTTT
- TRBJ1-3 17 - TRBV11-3 CASSQPLGDSAGNTIYF TGTGCCAGCAGCCAACCACTGGGTGATAGCGCTGGAAACACCATATATTTT
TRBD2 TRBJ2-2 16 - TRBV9 CASSVGGRAWTGELFF TGTGCCAGCAGCGTAGGAGGGAGGGCGTGGACCGGGGAGCTGTTTTTT
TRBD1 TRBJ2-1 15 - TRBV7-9 CASIPRTGSYNEQFF TGTGCCAGCATCCCACGGACAGGGTCCTACAATGAGCAGTTCTTC
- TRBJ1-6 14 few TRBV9 CASSVGGLASPLHF TGTGCCAGCAGCGTGGGGGGACTCGCTTCACCCCTCCACTTT
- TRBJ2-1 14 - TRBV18 CASSSGFNYNEQFF TGTGCCAGCTCATCGGGATTCAACTACAATGAGCAGTTCTTC
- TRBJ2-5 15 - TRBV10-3 CAISESGEEGETQYF TGTGCCATCAGTGAGTCCGGGGAGGAGGGAGAGACCCAGTACTTC
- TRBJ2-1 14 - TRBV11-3 CASSLARGANEQFF TGTGCCAGCAGCTTAGCCAGGGGGGCGAATGAGCAGTTCTTC
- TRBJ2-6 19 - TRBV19 CASSLSAQGSSPGANVLTF TGTGCCAGTAGTCTCTCGGCGCAGGGTTCATCACCTGGGGCCAACGTCCTGACTTTC
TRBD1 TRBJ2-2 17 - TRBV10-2 CASRGDRGTTNTGELFF TGCGCCAGCCGGGGGGACAGGGGGACCACGAACACCGGGGAGCTGTTTTTT
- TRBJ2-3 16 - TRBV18 CASSSLEPSGADTQYF TGTGCCAGCTCAAGCCTAGAGCCCTCCGGAGCAGATACGCAGTATTTT
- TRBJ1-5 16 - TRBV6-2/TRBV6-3 CASSARAGVPHQPQHF TGTGCCAGCAGTGCACGCGCGGGGGTACCTCATCAGCCCCAGCATTTT